The clone carrying this T cell receptor beta chain has only a few counts. What it recognizes is unknown. Attachment of unique molecular identifiers was made to individual cDNA molecules. TCRdb re-called the 5' RACE reads through MiXCR, storing one row per CDR3 protein. The sample holds 80,000 to 100,000 distinct CDR3 sequences; about 15% are singletons and the top ten take under 6.5%. The data are from a study of early T cells in non-severe SARS-CoV-2 infection. Whole-study context: Chains were unpaired, as sequencing was done on bulk RNA from unsorted whole blood.

Regarding the study as a whole: Private and CD4 specificities were missed by VDJdb matching, skewed to anti-spike CD8.

Looked up from germline, CDR1 is LGHNT and CDR2 is FRNRAP. Trimming removed 9 bases from V and 4 bases from J; junction bases left unmatched: 6. This CDR3 spans 13 amino acids. The receptor was isolated from an adult who was a healthcare worker with PCR-confirmed SARS-CoV-2 infection or an uninfected control (not recorded which). Sequenced input: whole blood. The V gene is TRBV12-5, the J gene TRBJ2-3; 8 bases are a match to TRBD1. CDR3 DNA sequence: TGTGCTAGCTCAGGGGGCGCGGCAGATACGCAGTATTTT. Protein sequence: CASSGGAADTQYF.